The present entry profiles one TCR beta chain with its context. The data derive from a study of cytomegalovirus exposure and HLA in healthy donors. Amplification used 60 Vbeta primers and 13 Jbeta primers. Measured with immunoSEQ multiplex PCR; TCRdb has only the in-frame clones, and not every one. The table records around 110,000 clones, 75% to 90% of them present only once. CDR3 length: 14 residues. Per germline, CDR1 MNHEY and CDR2 SMNVEV (reference sequence). V was clipped by 4 bases and J by 5 bases, with 13 bases between them. Sample: PBMCs. The sequence was obtained from a man younger than 45 in good health and CMV-seronegative. The J gene is TRBJ2-3, the V gene TRBV27, with D possibly being TRBD2 (5 bases). The CDR3, as DNA: TGTGCCAGCAGTTCCCGGACGGGGAGAGATACGCAGTATTTT. Translating it yields CASSSRTGRDTQYF.